Below, one T cell receptor beta chain is given with its context. One end of the junction is discordant with germline, which a read error may explain. This specimen comes from a study of blood T cell repertoires in COVID-19. Per the authors' pipeline: Amplified reference gene primers provided the basis for estimating nucleated cell counts. Sequencing was performed with immunoSEQ multiplex PCR; in TCRdb, only in-frame clones are kept and a portion is missing. V and J calls and clone size are as listed in that table; D and trimming were resolved from the DNA. Here the sample spans 140,000 to 150,000 clones, approximately 87% being singletons. This clonotype was obtained from a man in his sixties who had recovered from COVID-19. Sequenced sample: PBMCs or T cells enriched from blood (not recorded which).

The CDR3 coding sequence is TGTGCCAGCAGGGAAGTAGCTGGGACAGGGGTAGTCAATGAGCAGTTCTTC. Translation: CASREVAGTGVVNEQFF. The gene calls are TRBV2 and TRBJ2-1; TRBD1 aligns across 10 bases. The CDR3 has 17 amino acids. Per germline, CDR1 SNHLY and CDR2 FYNNEI.